These T cell receptor beta chains were read from a single sample in a study of T-cell memory formation after mild COVID-19. TCRdb passed the 5' RACE reads through MiXCR, listing each CDR3 protein once. The sample has about 440,000 distinct CDR3 sequences, approximately 20% seen once. Source material: PBMCs or a T cell subset sorted from them (not recorded which). The source is an adult woman who had mild COVID-19 (a few samples of this study predate the infection). Cell type and time point are not known. Both conserved end residues are part of each CDR3. A D gene is named only where the DNA matches it firmly. Clone size is not always given. Where it is, it says once, few, many or a class for expanded clones.

>NA|NA|TRBV24-1|TRBJ2-3
CATSGGSSWASTDTQYF
TGTGCCACCAGTGGGGGTTCTAGCTGGGCCAGCACAGATACGCAGTATTTT
>NA|NA|TRBV18|TRBJ1-1
CASSPQVPGAEAFF
TGTGCCAGCTCACCTCAGGTACCCGGGGCTGAAGCTTTCTTT
>NA|NA|TRBV20-1|TRBJ1-3
CSALVSAGNTIYF
TGCAGTGCTCTAGTTAGCGCTGGAAACACCATATATTTT
>TRBD2|few|TRBV7-2|TRBJ2-1
CASSFYSGSRDNEQFF
TGTGCCAGCAGCTTTTATAGCGGGAGTCGCGACAATGAGCAGTTCTTC
>NA|NA|TRBV20-1|TRBJ2-3
CSTRAGPDTQYF
TGCAGTACTCGAGCCGGGCCAGATACGCAGTATTTT
>TRBD1|few|TRBV5-1|TRBJ1-2
CASSLGDSPYGYTF
TGCGCCAGCAGCTTGGGGGACAGTCCCTATGGCTACACCTTC
>NA|few|TRBV7-9|TRBJ1-5
CASSPSTGNSNQPQHF
TGTGCCAGCAGCCCGTCAACAGGGAATAGCAATCAGCCCCAGCATTTT
>TRBD2|few|TRBV4-1|TRBJ2-7
CASSHNSGGYYEQYF
TGCGCCAGCAGTCACAATAGCGGGGGTTACTACGAGCAGTACTTC
>NA|few|TRBV5-1|TRBJ2-7
CASSRTTESSYEQYF
TGCGCCAGCAGCCGCACGACAGAAAGCTCCTACGAGCAGTACTTC
>NA|NA|TRBV11-2|TRBJ1-4
CDSSSTAIGEKLFF
TGTGACAGCAGCTCAACAGCAATCGGTGAAAAACTGTTTTTT
>NA|NA|TRBV19|TRBJ2-2
CASTKPARGTGELFF
TGTGCCAGCACGAAACCCGCCCGGGGCACCGGGGAGCTGTTTTTT
>NA|few|TRBV5-1|TRBJ2-7
CASSFGVGGYEQYF
TGCGCCAGCAGCTTTGGGGTAGGTGGCTACGAGCAGTACTTC
>NA|NA|TRBV6-5|TRBJ2-1
CASSYSRGLIDEQFF
TGTGCCAGCAGTTACTCGCGGGGGCTAATCGATGAGCAGTTCTTC
>NA|NA|TRBV2|TRBJ1-1
CASSEIPGPYEAFF
TGTGCCAGCAGTGAAATCCCTGGGCCGTACGAAGCTTTCTTT
>TRBD1|few|TRBV27|TRBJ1-3
CASSLSPRDRRSSGNTIYF
TGTGCCAGCAGTTTATCCCCCCGGGACAGGCGGTCCTCTGGAAACACCATATATTTT
>TRBD1|few|TRBV29-1|TRBJ1-1
CSVAGTGLPGAFF
TGCAGCGTTGCGGGGACAGGTCTTCCGGGAGCTTTCTTT
>NA|NA|TRBV6-2/TRBV6-3|TRBJ2-2
CASSYSPGGMGGTGELFF
TGTGCCAGCAGTTACTCCCCCGGTGGTATGGGTGGCACCGGGGAGCTGTTTTTT
>TRBD1|few|TRBV25-1|TRBJ2-1
CASSATWTGALNEQFF
TGTGCCAGCAGTGCCACTTGGACAGGGGCATTAAATGAGCAGTTCTTC
>NA|once|TRBV27|TRBJ1-2
CASSFIGGSYGYTF
TGTGCCAGCAGTTTCATTGGGGGAAGCTATGGCTACACCTTC
>NA|NA|TRBV20-1|TRBJ2-7
CSARLEGSTRASYEQYF
TGCAGTGCTAGATTGGAAGGTAGCACCCGGGCCTCCTACGAGCAGTACTTC
>NA|NA|TRBV12-3/TRBV12-4|TRBJ1-1
CASSLGRSMNTEAFF
TGTGCCAGCAGTTTAGGGCGTAGTATGAACACTGAAGCTTTCTTT
>NA|NA|TRBV5-1|TRBJ1-1
CASSRYQNTEAFF
TGCGCCAGCAGCCGTTACCAGAACACTGAAGCTTTCTTT
>NA|NA|TRBV20-1|TRBJ2-1
CSATMYNEQFF
TGCAGTGCTACGATGTACAATGAGCAGTTCTTC
>NA|NA|TRBV15|TRBJ2-2
CATSRGSLLNTGELFF
TGTGCCACCAGCAGAGGCAGCCTACTGAACACCGGGGAGCTGTTTTTT
>TRBD1|NA|TRBV15|TRBJ1-4
CATSRDRDRSNEKLFF
TGTGCCACCAGCAGAGATCGGGACAGGTCTAATGAAAAACTGTTTTTT
>TRBD1|NA|TRBV12-3/TRBV12-4|TRBJ1-5
CASSLFGDRNSNQPQHF
TGTGCCAGCAGTTTATTCGGGGACAGAAATAGCAATCAGCCCCAGCATTTT
>TRBD2|NA|TRBV5-1|TRBJ2-7
CASSLAGGLAPPPSSYEQYF
TGCGCCAGCAGCTTGGCCGGAGGACTAGCGCCCCCACCGAGCTCCTACGAGCAGTACTTC
>TRBD1|few|TRBV7-6|TRBJ1-2
CASSFGTGGYGYTF
TGTGCCAGCAGCTTTGGGACAGGAGGCTATGGCTACACCTTC
>NA|NA|TRBV24-1|TRBJ2-5
CATSPASGETQYF
TGTGCCACCAGCCCGGCCTCTGGAGAGACCCAGTACTTC
>NA|NA|TRBV9|TRBJ2-4
CASSVAGGSGNIQYF
TGTGCCAGCAGCGTAGCGGGGGGCAGCGGAAACATTCAGTACTTC
>TRBD1|few|TRBV12-3/TRBV12-4|TRBJ1-2
CASSSQGVGYTF
TGTGCCAGCAGTTCTCAGGGGGTAGGCTACACCTTC
>TRBD1|few|TRBV25-1|TRBJ2-1
CASSEWIGTGLFF
TGTGCCAGCAGTGAATGGATTGGGACAGGGTTGTTCTTC
>NA|few|TRBV5-1|TRBJ2-2
CASSLGQVDGELFF
TGCGCCAGCAGCTTGGGACAGGTTGACGGGGAGCTGTTTTTT